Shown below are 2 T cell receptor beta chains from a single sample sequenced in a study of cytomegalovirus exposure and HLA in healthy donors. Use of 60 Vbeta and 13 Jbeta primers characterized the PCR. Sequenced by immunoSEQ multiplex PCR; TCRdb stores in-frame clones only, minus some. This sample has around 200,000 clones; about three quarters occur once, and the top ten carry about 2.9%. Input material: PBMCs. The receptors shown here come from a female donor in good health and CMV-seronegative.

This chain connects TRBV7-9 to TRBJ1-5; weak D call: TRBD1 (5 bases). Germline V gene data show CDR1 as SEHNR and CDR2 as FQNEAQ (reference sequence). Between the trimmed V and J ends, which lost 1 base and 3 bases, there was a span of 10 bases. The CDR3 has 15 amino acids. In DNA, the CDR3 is TGTGCCAGCAGCTTAGGTGGAGGGGTCAATCAGCCCCAGCATTTT. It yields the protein CASSLGGGVNQPQHF.

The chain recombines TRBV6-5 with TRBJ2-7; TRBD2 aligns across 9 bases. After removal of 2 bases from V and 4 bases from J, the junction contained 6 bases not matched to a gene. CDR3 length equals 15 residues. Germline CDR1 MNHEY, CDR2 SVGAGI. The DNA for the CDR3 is TGTGCCAGCAGTTACGATTTAGCGGGAGTGTACGAGCAGTACTTC. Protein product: CASSYDLAGVYEQYF.